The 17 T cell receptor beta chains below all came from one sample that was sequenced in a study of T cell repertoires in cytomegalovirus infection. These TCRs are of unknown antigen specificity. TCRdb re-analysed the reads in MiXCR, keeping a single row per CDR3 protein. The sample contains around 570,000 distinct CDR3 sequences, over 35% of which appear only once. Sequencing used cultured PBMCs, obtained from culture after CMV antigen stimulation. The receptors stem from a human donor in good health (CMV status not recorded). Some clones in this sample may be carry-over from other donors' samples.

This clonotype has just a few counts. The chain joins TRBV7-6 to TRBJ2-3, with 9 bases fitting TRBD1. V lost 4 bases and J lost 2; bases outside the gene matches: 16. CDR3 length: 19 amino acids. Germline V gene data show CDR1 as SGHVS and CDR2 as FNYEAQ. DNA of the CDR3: TGTGCCAGCAGCTATAACACAGGGGGCTCGATGAGCCCCACAGATACGCAGTATTTT. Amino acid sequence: CASSYNTGGSMSPTDTQYF.

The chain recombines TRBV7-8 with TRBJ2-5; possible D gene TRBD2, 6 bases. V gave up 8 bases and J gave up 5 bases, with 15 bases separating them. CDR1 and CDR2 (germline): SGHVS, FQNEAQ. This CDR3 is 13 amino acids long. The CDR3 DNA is TGTGCCAGCGGCTATCGGCGGGGTGAGACCCAGTACTTC. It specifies CASGYRRGETQYF.

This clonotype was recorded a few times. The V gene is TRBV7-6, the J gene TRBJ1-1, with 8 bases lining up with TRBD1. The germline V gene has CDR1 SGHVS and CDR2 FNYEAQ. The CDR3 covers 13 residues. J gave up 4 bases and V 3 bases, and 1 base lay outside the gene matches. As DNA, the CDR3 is TGTGCCAGCAGCTTCACAGGGGGCACTGAAGCTTTCTTT. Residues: CASSFTGGTEAFF.

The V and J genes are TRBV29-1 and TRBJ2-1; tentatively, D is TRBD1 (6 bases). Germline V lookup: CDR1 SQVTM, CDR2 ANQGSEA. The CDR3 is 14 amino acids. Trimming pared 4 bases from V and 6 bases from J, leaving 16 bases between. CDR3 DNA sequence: TGCAGCGTTGCAGGCGGCAGGGGTTTCAATGAGCAGTTCTTC. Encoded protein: CSVAGGRGFNEQFF.

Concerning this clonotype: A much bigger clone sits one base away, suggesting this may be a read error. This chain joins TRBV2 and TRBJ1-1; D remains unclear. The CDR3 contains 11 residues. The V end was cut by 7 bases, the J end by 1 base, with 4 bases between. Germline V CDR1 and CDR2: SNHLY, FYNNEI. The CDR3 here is CASNKNTEAFF. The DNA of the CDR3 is TGTGCCAGCAACAAGAACACTGAAGCTTTCTTT. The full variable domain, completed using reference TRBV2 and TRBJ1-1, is EPEVTQTPSHQVTQMGQEVILRCVPISNHLYFYWYRQILGQKVEFLVSFYNNEISEKSEIFDDQFSVERPDGSNFTLKIRSTKLEDSAMYFCASNKNTEAFFGQGTRLTVV.

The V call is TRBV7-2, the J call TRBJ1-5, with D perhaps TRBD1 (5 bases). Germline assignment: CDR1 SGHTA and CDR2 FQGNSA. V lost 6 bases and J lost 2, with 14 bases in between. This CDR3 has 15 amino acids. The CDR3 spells CASREKGLRNQPQHF. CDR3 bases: TGTGCCAGCAGGGAGAAGGGGTTACGCAATCAGCCCCAGCATTTT. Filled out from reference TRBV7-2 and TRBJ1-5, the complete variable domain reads GAGVSQSPSNKVTEKGKDVELRCDPISGHTALYWYRQSLGQGLEFLIYFQGNSAPDKSGLPSDRFSAERTGGSVSTLTIQRTQQEDSAVYLCASREKGLRNQPQHFGDGTRLSIL.

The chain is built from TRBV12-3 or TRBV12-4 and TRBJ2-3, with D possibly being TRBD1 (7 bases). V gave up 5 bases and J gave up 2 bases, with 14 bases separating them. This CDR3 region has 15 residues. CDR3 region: CASSQPRGATDTQYF. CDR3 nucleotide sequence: TGTGCCAGCAGTCAACCCAGGGGGGCCACAGATACGCAGTATTTT.

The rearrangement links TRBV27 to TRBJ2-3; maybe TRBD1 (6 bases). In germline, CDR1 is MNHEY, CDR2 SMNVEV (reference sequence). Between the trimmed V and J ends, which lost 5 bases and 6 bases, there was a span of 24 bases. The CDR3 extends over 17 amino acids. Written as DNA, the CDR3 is TGTGCCAGCAGTCCAGGGGTCCTGATTGCATTCGGGGATACGCAGTATTTT. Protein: CASSPGVLIAFGDTQYF.

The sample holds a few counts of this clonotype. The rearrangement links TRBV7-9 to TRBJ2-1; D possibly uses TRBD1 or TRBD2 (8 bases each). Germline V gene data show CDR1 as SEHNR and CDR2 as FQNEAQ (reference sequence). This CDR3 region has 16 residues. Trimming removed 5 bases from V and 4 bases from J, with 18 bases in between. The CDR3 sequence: CASSHSGTGVYNEQFF. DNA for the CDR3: TGTGCCAGCAGCCATAGCGGGACAGGAGTTTACAATGAGCAGTTCTTC.

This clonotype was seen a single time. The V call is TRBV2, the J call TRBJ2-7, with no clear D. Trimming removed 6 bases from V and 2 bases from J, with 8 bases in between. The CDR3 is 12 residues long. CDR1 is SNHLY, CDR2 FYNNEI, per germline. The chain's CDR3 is CASRDGPYEQYF. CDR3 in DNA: TGTGCCAGCAGGGACGGACCCTACGAGCAGTACTTC.

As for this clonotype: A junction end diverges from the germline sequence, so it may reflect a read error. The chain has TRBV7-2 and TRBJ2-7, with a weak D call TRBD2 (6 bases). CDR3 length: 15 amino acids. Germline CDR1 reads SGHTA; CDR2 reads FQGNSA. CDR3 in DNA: TGTGCCAGCACCTTAGCTGGCCCCGGGGGTGGCGAGCAGTACTTC. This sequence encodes CASTLAGPGGGEQYF. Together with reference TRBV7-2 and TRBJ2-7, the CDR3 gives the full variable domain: GAGVSQSPSNKVTEKGKDVELRCDPISGHTALYWYRQSLGQGLEFLIYFQGNSAPDKSGLPSDRFSAERTGGSVSTLTIQRTQQEDSAVYLCASTLAGPGGGEQYFGPGTRLTVT.

The CDR3 loop reads CASSLEATSSYEQYF. As DNA, the CDR3 is TGTGCCAGCAGTTTAGAGGCGACGAGCTCCTACGAGCAGTACTTC. V and J are TRBV12-3 or TRBV12-4 and TRBJ2-7; D is uncertain. CDR3 length equals 15 residues. V lost 1 base to trimming and J lost 0 bases, with 10 bases between them.

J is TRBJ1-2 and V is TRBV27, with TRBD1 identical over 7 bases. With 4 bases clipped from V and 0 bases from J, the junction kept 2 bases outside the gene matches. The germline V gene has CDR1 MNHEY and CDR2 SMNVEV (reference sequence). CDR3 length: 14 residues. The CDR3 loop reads CASSWDSSNYGYTF. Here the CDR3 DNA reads TGTGCCAGCAGTTGGGACAGTTCTAACTATGGCTACACCTTC.

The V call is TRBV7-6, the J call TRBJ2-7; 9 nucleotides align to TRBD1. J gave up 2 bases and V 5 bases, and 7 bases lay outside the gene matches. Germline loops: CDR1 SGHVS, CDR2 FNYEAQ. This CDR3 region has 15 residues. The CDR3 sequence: CASSPRDRETYEQYF. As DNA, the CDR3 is TGTGCCAGCAGCCCGAGGGACAGGGAAACCTACGAGCAGTACTTC.

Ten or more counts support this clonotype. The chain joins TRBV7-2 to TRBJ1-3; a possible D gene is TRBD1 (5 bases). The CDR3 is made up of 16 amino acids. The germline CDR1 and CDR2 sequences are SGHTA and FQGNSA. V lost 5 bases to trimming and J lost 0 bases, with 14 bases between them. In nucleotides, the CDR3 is TGTGCCAGCAGCCCGGGACCGTCCCGCTCTGGAAACACCATATATTTT. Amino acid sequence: CASSPGPSRSGNTIYF.

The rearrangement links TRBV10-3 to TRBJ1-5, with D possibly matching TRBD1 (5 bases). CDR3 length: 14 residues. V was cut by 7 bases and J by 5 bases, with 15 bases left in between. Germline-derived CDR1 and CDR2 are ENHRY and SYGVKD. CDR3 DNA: TGTGCCATCATTGGCAGGGAGGATTATCAGCCCCAGCATTTT. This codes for CAIIGREDYQPQHF.

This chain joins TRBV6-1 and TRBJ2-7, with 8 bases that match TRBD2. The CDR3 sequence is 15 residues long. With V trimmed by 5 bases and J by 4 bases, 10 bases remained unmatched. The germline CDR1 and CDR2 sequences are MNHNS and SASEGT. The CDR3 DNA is TGTGCCAGCAGTTCTTCCCGGAGCGGGAGTTACGAGCAGTACTTC. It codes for CASSSSRSGSYEQYF.